A selection of T cell receptor beta chains follows, all from one sample in a study of T cells in Graves' hyperthyroidism and ophthalmopathy. In TCRdb, the multiplex PCR reads were re-called with MiXCR into one record per CDR3 protein. The profile covers nearly 600,000 distinct CDR3 sequences, with more than 13% appearing a single time and roughly 6.9% taken by the ten largest. Sequencing input: blood. These receptors were obtained from a woman aged 18-29 years with Graves' ophthalmopathy. Each CDR3 is given with its conserved first and last residue. Fields, in order: clone size, D gene, V gene, J gene, CDR3 length, CDR3 protein, CDR3 DNA. A D gene is named only where the DNA matches it firmly. Rows may omit the clone size; those that give it use once, few, many or a size class.

clone_size: -; d_call: TRBD1; v_call: TRBV15; j_call: TRBJ1-1; cdr3_length: 12; cdr3_aa: CATSSGQGSAFF; cdr3_nt: TGTGCCACCAGCAGTGGACAGGGTTCAGCTTTCTTT
clone_size: -; d_call: TRBD2; v_call: TRBV4-2; j_call: TRBJ2-1; cdr3_length: 16; cdr3_aa: CASSHVGLAAYNEQFF; cdr3_nt: TGTGCCAGCAGCCATGTTGGACTAGCGGCCTACAATGAGCAGTTCTTC
clone_size: -; d_call: -; v_call: TRBV4-1; j_call: TRBJ2-1; cdr3_length: 13; cdr3_aa: CASSQEVSEKQFF; cdr3_nt: TGCGCCAGCAGCCAAGAGGTTAGCGAGAAGCAGTTCTTC
clone_size: many; d_call: -; v_call: TRBV12-3/TRBV12-4; j_call: TRBJ1-1; cdr3_length: 13; cdr3_aa: CASSPYASPEAFF; cdr3_nt: TGTGCCAGCAGTCCGTACGCCTCCCCTGAAGCTTTCTTT
clone_size: -; d_call: -; v_call: TRBV9; j_call: TRBJ2-3; cdr3_length: 13; cdr3_aa: CASSALSGDTQYF; cdr3_nt: TGTGCCAGCAGCGCCCTGTCGGGGGATACGCAGTATTTT
clone_size: few; d_call: TRBD2; v_call: TRBV9; j_call: TRBJ2-1; cdr3_length: 17; cdr3_aa: CASSASASGRRFNEQFF; cdr3_nt: TGTGCCAGCAGCGCCTCGGCTAGCGGAAGGAGATTCAATGAGCAGTTCTTC
clone_size: many; d_call: -; v_call: TRBV7-2; j_call: TRBJ1-5; cdr3_length: 15; cdr3_aa: CASSLPRRANQPQHF; cdr3_nt: TGTGCCAGCAGCCTCCCGCGCAGGGCCAATCAGCCCCAGCATTTT
clone_size: few; d_call: -; v_call: TRBV9; j_call: TRBJ1-6; cdr3_length: 12; cdr3_aa: CASSVESTPLHF; cdr3_nt: TGTGCCAGCAGCGTAGAGTCTACACCCCTCCACTTT
clone_size: many; d_call: TRBD2; v_call: TRBV7-3; j_call: TRBJ2-1; cdr3_length: 16; cdr3_aa: CASSLGLAGALNEQFF; cdr3_nt: TGTGCCAGCAGCTTAGGGTTAGCGGGAGCTCTCAATGAGCAGTTCTTC
clone_size: many; d_call: -; v_call: TRBV7-9; j_call: TRBJ2-7; cdr3_length: 14; cdr3_aa: CASSFPPDSYEQYF; cdr3_nt: TGTGCCAGCAGCTTCCCCCCGGACAGCTACGAGCAGTACTTC
clone_size: few; d_call: TRBD1; v_call: TRBV28; j_call: TRBJ2-4; cdr3_length: 20; cdr3_aa: CASSSPITPDRRPPKNIQYF; cdr3_nt: TGTGCCAGCAGTTCACCTATTACTCCGGACAGGCGACCTCCCAAAAACATTCAGTACTTC
clone_size: once; d_call: -; v_call: TRBV4-1; j_call: TRBJ2-1; cdr3_length: 16; cdr3_aa: CASSQAIRRGHNEQFF; cdr3_nt: TGCGCCAGCAGCCAAGCGATCCGTCGGGGTCACAATGAGCAGTTCTTC
clone_size: -; d_call: TRBD2; v_call: TRBV4-2; j_call: TRBJ2-3; cdr3_length: 16; cdr3_aa: CASSQGTSGRGDTQYF; cdr3_nt: TGTGCCAGCAGCCAAGGGACTAGCGGGAGGGGTGATACGCAGTATTTT
clone_size: many; d_call: -; v_call: TRBV27; j_call: TRBJ2-7; cdr3_length: 12; cdr3_aa: CASSPPGGEQYF; cdr3_nt: TGTGCCAGCAGTCCCCCCGGGGGCGAGCAGTACTTC
clone_size: many; d_call: -; v_call: TRBV27; j_call: TRBJ2-5; cdr3_length: 15; cdr3_aa: CASSLEGTLQETQYF; cdr3_nt: TGTGCCAGCAGTTTGGAGGGAACACTCCAAGAGACCCAGTACTTC
clone_size: -; d_call: TRBD2; v_call: TRBV6-5; j_call: TRBJ2-7; cdr3_length: 21; cdr3_aa: CASSYSRGWTSGRALPYEQYF; cdr3_nt: TGTGCCAGCAGTTACTCGAGAGGTTGGACTAGCGGGAGGGCCTTACCCTACGAGCAGTACTTC
clone_size: -; d_call: TRBD2; v_call: TRBV7-3; j_call: TRBJ2-1; cdr3_length: 15; cdr3_aa: CASSLTSGRNNEQFF; cdr3_nt: TGTGCCAGCAGCTTGACTAGCGGGAGAAACAATGAGCAGTTCTTC